This section outlines one TCR beta chain sequence together with its context. Antigen specificity is unknown. The entry originates in a study of graft-versus-host responses after intestinal transplantation. Per germline, CDR1 MNHNS and CDR2 SASEGT. There are 14 residues in the CDR3. V shed 5 bases, J shed 8 bases, and the junction held 9 bases outside the gene matches. Sequencing was performed with immunoSEQ multiplex PCR; in TCRdb, only in-frame clones are kept and a portion is missing. The data contain about 71,000 clones, 90% of them seen just once; the ten biggest clones take up approximately 1.3%.

The clonotype comes from a human donor who received an intestinal transplant. This material consisted of unstimulated CD8+ T cells sorted from spleen or lymph node cells, taken before intestinal transplant. The chain links TRBV6-1 to TRBJ1-2; 9 nucleotides line up with TRBD1. Here the CDR3 DNA reads TGTGCCAGCAGTCCCCGGGACAGGGACGTGGGCTACACCTTC. Translating it yields CASSPRDRDVGYTF.